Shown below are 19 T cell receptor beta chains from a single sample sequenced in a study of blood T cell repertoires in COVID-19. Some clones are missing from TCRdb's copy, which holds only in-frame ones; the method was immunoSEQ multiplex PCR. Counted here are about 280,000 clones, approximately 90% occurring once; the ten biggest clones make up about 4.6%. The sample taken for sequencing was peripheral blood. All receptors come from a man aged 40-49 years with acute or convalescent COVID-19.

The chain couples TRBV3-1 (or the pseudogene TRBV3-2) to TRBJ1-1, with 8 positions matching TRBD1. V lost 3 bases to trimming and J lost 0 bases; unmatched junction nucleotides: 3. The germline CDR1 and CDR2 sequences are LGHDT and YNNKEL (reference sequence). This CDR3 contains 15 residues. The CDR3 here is CASSHRTGMNTEAFF. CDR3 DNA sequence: TGTGCCAGCAGCCACCGGACAGGGATGAACACTGAAGCTTTCTTT.

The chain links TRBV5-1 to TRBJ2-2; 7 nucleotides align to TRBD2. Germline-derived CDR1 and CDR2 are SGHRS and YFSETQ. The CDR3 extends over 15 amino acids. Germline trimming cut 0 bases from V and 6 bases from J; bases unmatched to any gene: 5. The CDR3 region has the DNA TGCGCCAGCAGCTTGGGTCCGGGGGGAGCCGGGGAGCTGTTTTTT. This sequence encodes CASSLGPGGAGELFF.

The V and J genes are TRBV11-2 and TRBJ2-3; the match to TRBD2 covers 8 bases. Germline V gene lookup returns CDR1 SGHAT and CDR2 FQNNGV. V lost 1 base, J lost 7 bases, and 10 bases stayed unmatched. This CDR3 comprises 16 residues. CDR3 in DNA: TGTGCCAGCAGCTTAGTCCCCGGGGGGGGAATAAATACGCAGTATTTT. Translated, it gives CASSLVPGGGINTQYF.

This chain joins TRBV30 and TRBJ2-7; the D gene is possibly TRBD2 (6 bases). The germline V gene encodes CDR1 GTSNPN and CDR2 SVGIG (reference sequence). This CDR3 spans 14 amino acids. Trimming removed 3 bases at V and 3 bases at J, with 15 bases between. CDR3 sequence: CAWRRRGNLYEQYF. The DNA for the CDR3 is TGTGCCTGGAGAAGGAGGGGTAACCTCTACGAGCAGTACTTC.

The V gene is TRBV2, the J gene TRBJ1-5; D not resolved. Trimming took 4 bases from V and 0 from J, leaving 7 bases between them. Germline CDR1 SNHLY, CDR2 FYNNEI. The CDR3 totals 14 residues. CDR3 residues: CASSGSTSNQPQHF. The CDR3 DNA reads TGTGCCAGCAGTGGGTCTACTAGCAATCAGCCCCAGCATTTT.

As DNA, the CDR3 is TGTGCCAGCAGCTTATTATCCGGGGGGCTCTACAATGAGCAGTTCTTC. It specifies CASSLLSGGLYNEQFF. The V and J genes are TRBV7-3 and TRBJ2-1, with D perhaps matching TRBD2 (7 bases). The CDR3 is made up of 16 amino acids. The V gene's germline CDR1 is SGHTA and CDR2 FQGTGA. V shed 2 bases and J shed 3 bases, with 14 bases lying between them.

This CDR3 is CASSSQNTEAFF. CDR3 sequence (DNA): TGTGCCAGCAGCTCACAGAACACTGAAGCTTTCTTT. The chain links TRBV7-3 to TRBJ1-1; the D is unclear. CDR3 length: 12 amino acids. Trimming stripped 4 bases from V and 1 base from J, with 4 bases between. Germline V gives CDR1 SGHTA, CDR2 FQGTGA. Using reference TRBV7-3 and TRBJ1-1 for the parts outside the CDR3, the full variable domain is GAGVSQTPSNKVTEKGKYVELRCDPISGHTALYWYRQSLGQGPEFLIYFQGTGAADDSGLPNDRFFAVRPEGSVSTLKIQRTERGDSAVYLCASSSQNTEAFFGQGTRLTVV.

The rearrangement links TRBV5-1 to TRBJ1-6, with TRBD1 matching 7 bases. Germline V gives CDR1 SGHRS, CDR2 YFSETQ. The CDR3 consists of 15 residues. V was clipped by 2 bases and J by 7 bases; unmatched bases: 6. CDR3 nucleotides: TGCGCCAGCAGCTTCTCGGGCAGGGGGAATTCACCCCTCCACTTT. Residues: CASSFSGRGNSPLHF.

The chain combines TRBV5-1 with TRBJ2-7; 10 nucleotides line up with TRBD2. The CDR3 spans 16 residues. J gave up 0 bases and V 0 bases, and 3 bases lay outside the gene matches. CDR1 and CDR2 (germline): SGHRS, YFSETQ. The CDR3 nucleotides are TGCGCCAGCAGCTTGGCCACTAGCGGGGCCTCCTACGAGCAGTACTTC. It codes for CASSLATSGASYEQYF.

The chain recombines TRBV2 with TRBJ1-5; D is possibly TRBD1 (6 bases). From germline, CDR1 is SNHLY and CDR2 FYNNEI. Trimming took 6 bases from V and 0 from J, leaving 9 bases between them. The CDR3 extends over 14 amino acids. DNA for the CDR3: TGTGCCAGCAGCGGGGACACTAGCAATCAGCCCCAGCATTTT. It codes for CASSGDTSNQPQHF.

Here the CDR3 DNA reads TGTGCCAGCAGCCAAAACACAGGGGGCAATCAGCCCCAGCATTTT. This encodes CASSQNTGGNQPQHF. The V call is TRBV11-2, the J call TRBJ1-5; 7 bases fit TRBD1. V was pared by 5 bases and J by 2 bases, with 6 bases of the junction left unmatched. Germline assignment: CDR1 SGHAT and CDR2 FQNNGV. The CDR3 extends over 15 amino acids.

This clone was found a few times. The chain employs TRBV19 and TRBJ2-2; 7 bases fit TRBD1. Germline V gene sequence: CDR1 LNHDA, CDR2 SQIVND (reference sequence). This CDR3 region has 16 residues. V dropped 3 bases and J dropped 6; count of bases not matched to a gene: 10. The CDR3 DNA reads TGTGCCAGTAGTATTCGCCAGACAGGGATAGCCGGGGAGCTGTTTTTT. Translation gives CASSIRQTGIAGELFF.

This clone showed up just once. The chain's CDR3 is CASTGQGAPDTQYF. DNA of the CDR3: TGTGCCAGCACGGGACAGGGGGCACCAGATACGCAGTATTTT. The J gene is TRBJ2-3, the V gene TRBV2; 12 bases line up with TRBD1. The CDR3 has 14 residues. The germline V gene encodes CDR1 SNHLY and CDR2 FYNNEI. V gave up 7 bases and J gave up 4 bases; unmatched junction bases: 3.

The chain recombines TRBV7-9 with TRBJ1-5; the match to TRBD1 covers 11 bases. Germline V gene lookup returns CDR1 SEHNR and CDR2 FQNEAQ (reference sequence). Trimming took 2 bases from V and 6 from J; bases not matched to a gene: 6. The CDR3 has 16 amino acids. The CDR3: CASSLLGTGGPQPQHF. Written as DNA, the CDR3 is TGTGCCAGCAGCTTATTGGGGACAGGGGGGCCTCAGCCCCAGCATTTT.

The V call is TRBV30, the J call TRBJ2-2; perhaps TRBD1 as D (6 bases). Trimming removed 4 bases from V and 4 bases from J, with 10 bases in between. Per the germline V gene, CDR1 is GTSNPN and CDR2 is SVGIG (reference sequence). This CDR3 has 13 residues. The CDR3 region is CAWTGDITGELFF. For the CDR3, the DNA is TGTGCCTGGACAGGGGACATCACCGGGGAGCTGTTTTTT.

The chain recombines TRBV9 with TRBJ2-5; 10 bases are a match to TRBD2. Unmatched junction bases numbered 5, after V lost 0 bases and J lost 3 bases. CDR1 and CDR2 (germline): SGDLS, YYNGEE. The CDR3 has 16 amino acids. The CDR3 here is CASSVGIAGGEETQYF. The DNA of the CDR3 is TGTGCCAGCAGCGTAGGTATAGCGGGGGGCGAAGAGACCCAGTACTTC.

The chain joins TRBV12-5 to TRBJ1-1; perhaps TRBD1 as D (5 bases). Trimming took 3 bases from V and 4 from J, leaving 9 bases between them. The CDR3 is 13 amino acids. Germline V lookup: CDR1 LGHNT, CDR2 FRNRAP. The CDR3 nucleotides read TGTGCTAGTGGTTTCCAGGGAAGCACTGAAGCTTTCTTT. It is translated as CASGFQGSTEAFF.

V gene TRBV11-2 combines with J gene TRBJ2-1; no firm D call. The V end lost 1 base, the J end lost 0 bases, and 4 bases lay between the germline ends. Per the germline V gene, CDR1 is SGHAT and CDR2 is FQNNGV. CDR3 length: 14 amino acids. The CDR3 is CASSLAFSYNEQFF. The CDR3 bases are TGTGCCAGCAGCTTAGCATTCTCCTACAATGAGCAGTTCTTC.

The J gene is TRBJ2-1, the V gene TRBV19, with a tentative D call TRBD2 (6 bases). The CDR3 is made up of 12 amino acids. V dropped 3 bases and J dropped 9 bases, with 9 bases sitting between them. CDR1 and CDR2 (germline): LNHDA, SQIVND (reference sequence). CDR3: CASSISAGEQFF. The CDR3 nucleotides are TGTGCCAGTAGTATCTCAGCGGGTGAGCAGTTCTTC.